The 28 T cell receptor beta chains below all came from one sample that was sequenced in a study of cytomegalovirus exposure and HLA in healthy donors. The PCR made use of 60 Vbeta and 13 Jbeta primers. Sequenced by immunoSEQ multiplex PCR; TCRdb stores in-frame clones only, minus some. The sample has around 140,000 clones; roughly 83% are singletons. What was sequenced was PBMCs. All receptors come from a man aged 35-49 years in good health and CMV-seronegative.

The rearrangement joins TRBV7-3 to TRBJ2-1, with a tentative D call TRBD2 (6 bases). The germline V gene encodes CDR1 SGHTA and CDR2 FQGTGA. The CDR3 runs to 14 residues. Trimming stripped 5 bases from V and 3 bases from J, with 11 bases between. The CDR3 loop reads CASSPRLGYNEQFF. The CDR3 region has the DNA TGTGCCAGCAGCCCGCGACTAGGCTACAATGAGCAGTTCTTC.

The chain is built from TRBV5-1 and TRBJ2-7; 10 bases are a match to TRBD1. In germline, CDR1 is SGHRS, CDR2 YFSETQ. The J segment lost 4 bases and the V segment lost 5 bases, leaving 6 bases of the junction unmatched. The CDR3 contains 14 residues. The CDR3 DNA is TGCGCCAGCAGTTGGACAGGGGGGGAGTACGAGCAGTACTTC. This sequence encodes CASSWTGGEYEQYF.

V gene TRBV6-5 combines with J gene TRBJ1-4; TRBD1 agrees at 8 bases. Germline V gives CDR1 MNHEY, CDR2 SVGAGI. J gave up 3 bases and V 6 bases, and 6 bases lay outside the gene matches. The CDR3 is made up of 15 amino acids. CDR3 in DNA: TGTGCCAGCAGAAGCCCGGACAGGGCTAATGAAAAACTGTTTTTT. Translation: CASRSPDRANEKLFF.

This chain connects TRBV6-9 to TRBJ2-1, with D possibly TRBD2 on 6 matching bases. Germline loops: CDR1 MNHGY, CDR2 SVAAGI. V was clipped by 9 bases and J by 15 bases, with 18 bases between them. This CDR3 has 11 amino acids. The CDR3 coding sequence is TGTGCCAGGGCCCGGGGCGGGATTCCGTTCTTC. Protein product: CARARGGIPFF.

This clone was found a few times. The genes are TRBV5-1 and TRBJ1-3; D is ambiguous. Germline loops: CDR1 SGHRS, CDR2 YFSETQ. V was cut by 3 bases and J by 0 bases, with 16 bases left in between. The CDR3 loop spans 17 amino acids. The CDR3 region has the DNA TGCGCCAGCAGCTCGGGTAGGGAGCACCACTCTGGAAACACCATATATTTT. Protein product: CASSSGREHHSGNTIYF.

The chain recombines TRBV19 with TRBJ2-1, with D possibly being TRBD1 (5 bases). Germline-derived CDR1 and CDR2 are LNHDA and SQIVND (reference sequence). V was pared by 7 bases and J by 8 bases, with 12 bases between. The CDR3 runs to 12 residues. CDR3 coding DNA: TGTGCCAGTAACTTAAGGGGTGATGAGCAGTTCTTC. Protein sequence: CASNLRGDEQFF.

The rearrangement joins TRBV27 to TRBJ1-3; D is unresolved. Per the germline V gene, CDR1 is MNHEY and CDR2 is SMNVEV (reference sequence). The CDR3 loop spans 15 amino acids. V shed 0 bases and J shed 3 bases, with 9 bases lying between them. CDR3 nucleotides: TGTGCCAGCAGTTTATCTGCACTGCTTGGAAACACCATATATTTT. This sequence encodes CASSLSALLGNTIYF.

This chain links TRBV9 with TRBJ1-4; perhaps TRBD1 as D (5 bases). This CDR3 contains 17 residues. Germline V gene lookup returns CDR1 SGDLS and CDR2 YYNGEE. V was cut by 0 bases and J by 4 bases, with 16 bases left in between. DNA for the CDR3: TGTGCCAGCAGCGTAGGGGAGGGGTTGATCCATAATGAAAAACTGTTTTTT. Protein product: CASSVGEGLIHNEKLFF.

The chain links TRBV7-9 to TRBJ2-4, with 7 positions matching TRBD1. V shed 5 bases and J 3 bases; nucleotides not matched to a gene: 4. The CDR3 extends over 14 amino acids. CDR1 and CDR2 (germline): SEHNR, FQNEAQ (reference sequence). CDR3: CASSSRDSKNIQYF. For the CDR3, the DNA is TGTGCCAGCAGCAGCCGGGACAGCAAAAACATTCAGTACTTC.

This rearrangement joins TRBV27 to TRBJ2-5; possibly TRBD1 for D (6 bases). The J call is doubtful: the DNA matches TRBJ2-7 better. Germline loops: CDR1 MNHEY, CDR2 SMNVEV (reference sequence). The CDR3 is 15 amino acids. Here the CDR3 reads CASSLQTGVTYEQYF. The CDR3, as DNA: TGTGCCAGCAGTTTACAGACAGGAGTAACCTACGAGCAGTACTTC.

This clone was observed a handful of times. The rearrangement joins TRBV20-1 to TRBJ2-2; D is ambiguous. Germline V gene lookup returns CDR1 DFQATT and CDR2 SNEGSKA (reference sequence). This CDR3 is 11 amino acids long. Trimming took off 6 bases at V and 7 bases at J, with 9 bases between the two ends. CDR3 sequence: CSAQTNGELFF. CDR3 sequence (DNA): TGCAGTGCGCAAACAAACGGGGAGCTGTTTTTT.

The V gene is TRBV28, the J gene TRBJ1-6, with TRBD1 as a possible D gene (5 bases). The CDR3 spans 15 residues. Germline-derived CDR1 and CDR2 are MDHEN and SYDVKM. Trimming removed 7 bases at V and 0 bases at J, with 10 bases between. The CDR3 loop is CASTYRSSYNSPLHF. CDR3 nucleotides: TGTGCCAGCACTTACAGGAGCTCCTATAATTCACCCCTCCACTTT.

In its sample, this clone was seen once. The chain is built from TRBV15 and TRBJ2-2; no clear D gene. The CDR3 is made up of 18 amino acids. Trimming shortened V by 0 bases and J by 0 bases, and 14 bases separated the two germline ends. Germline CDR1 is LNHNV and CDR2 is YYDKDF (reference sequence). The CDR3 loop reads CATSRDRNPYANTGELFF. The CDR3 bases are TGTGCCACCAGCAGAGATAGAAACCCGTACGCGAACACCGGGGAGCTGTTTTTT. The full variable domain, completed using reference TRBV15 and TRBJ2-2, is DAMVIQNPRYQVTQFGKPVTLSCSQTLNHNVMYWYQQKSSQAPKLLFHYYDKDFNNEADTPDNFQSRRPNTSFCFLDIRSPGLGDTAMYLCATSRDRNPYANTGELFFGEGSRLTVL.

The V gene is TRBV7-2, the J gene TRBJ2-7, with 7 bases matching TRBD1. This CDR3 has 15 amino acids. Unmatched junction bases numbered 8, after V lost 5 bases and J lost 1 base. CDR1 and CDR2 from the germline V gene are SGHTA and FQGNSA. This CDR3 is CASSDDRVGSYEQYF. The CDR3 DNA reads as TGTGCCAGCAGCGACGACAGGGTTGGATCCTACGAGCAGTACTTC.

The genes are TRBV28 and TRBJ2-1; 8 nucleotides line up with TRBD2. From germline, CDR1 is MDHEN and CDR2 SYDVKM. The J segment lost 5 bases and the V segment lost 8 bases, leaving 8 bases of the junction unmatched. The CDR3 runs 14 residues. In DNA form, the CDR3 reads TGTGCCAGCCCCCGGGGGGGGGCCGACAATGAGCAGTTCTTC. Translation gives CASPRGGADNEQFF. The whole variable domain, remainder taken from reference TRBV28 and TRBJ2-1, is DVKVTQSSRYLVKRTGEKVFLECVQDMDHENMFWYRQDPGLGLRLIYFSYDVKMKEKGDIPEGYSVSREKKERFSLILESASTNQTSMYLCASPRGGADNEQFFGPGTRLTVL.

This clone was detected a few times. The genes are TRBV4-1 and TRBJ2-7; D is undetermined. The germline V gene has CDR1 MGHRA and CDR2 YSYEKL. Deletions cut 1 base from V and 2 bases from J, with 6 bases between. The CDR3 totals 13 residues. CDR3 loop: CASSQGRTYEQYF. The CDR3 nucleotides are TGCGCCAGCAGCCAAGGGAGAACCTACGAGCAGTACTTC.

The chain is built from TRBV6-4 and TRBJ1-2, with TRBD1 as a possible D gene (6 bases). The germline V gene has CDR1 MRHNA and CDR2 SNTAGT. This CDR3 contains 17 residues. V lost 6 bases and J lost 0, with 20 bases in between. The CDR3 DNA reads as TGTGCCAGCAGCCCTAATCAAGACAGGCCAACTAACTATGGCTACACCTTC. Protein sequence: CASSPNQDRPTNYGYTF.

The V and J genes are TRBV29-1 and TRBJ1-2, with TRBD1 identical over 7 bases. Germline trimming cut 2 bases from V and 7 bases from J; bases unmatched to any gene: 13. The CDR3 consists of 15 residues. Germline CDR1 reads SQVTM; CDR2 reads ANQGSEA. The CDR3 DNA is TGCAGCGTTGAAACTCTTGGACAGGCCTCTGGTGGCTACACCTTC. Protein sequence: CSVETLGQASGGYTF.

The chain couples TRBV7-3 to TRBJ2-3; the match to TRBD2 covers 13 bases. V shed 1 base and J 4 bases; nucleotides not matched to a gene: 2. This CDR3 contains 16 residues. CDR1 and CDR2 from the germline V gene are SGHTA and FQGTGA. CDR3 nucleotides: TGTGCCAGCAGCTTAAGACTAGCGGGGGGTGCAGATACGCAGTATTTT. It yields the protein CASSLRLAGGADTQYF.

This clone was found a few times. Other DNA sequences in this sample translate to the same CDR3. The chain links TRBV19 to TRBJ1-2; TRBD1 aligns across 10 bases. The CDR3 is made up of 15 amino acids. Germline CDR1 is LNHDA and CDR2 is SQIVND (reference sequence). With 2 bases clipped from V and 4 bases from J, the junction kept 4 bases outside the gene matches. CDR3 nucleotide sequence: TGTGCCAGTAGTATACAACGGGACAGGGGCTATGGCTACACCTTC. This encodes CASSIQRDRGYGYTF.

This rearrangement joins TRBV19 to TRBJ2-7; tentatively, D is TRBD2 (5 bases). The V gene's germline CDR1 is LNHDA and CDR2 SQIVND (reference sequence). The CDR3 has 13 residues. V lost 3 bases to trimming and J lost 7 bases, with 13 bases between them. CDR3 protein: CASSISSGGEQYF. The CDR3 DNA follows: TGTGCCAGTAGTATTAGTTCCGGCGGGGAGCAGTACTTC.

This chain connects TRBV5-1 to TRBJ1-3; 9 bases align to TRBD1. The CDR3 length is 15 residues. The trim removed 4 bases at V and 4 bases at J, leaving 6 bases unmatched. Germline lookup yields CDR1 SGHRS and CDR2 YFSETQ. In nucleotides, the CDR3 is TGCGCCAGCAGCACGGGACAGGGATCCGGAAACACCATATATTTT. This encodes CASSTGQGSGNTIYF. The full variable domain, rest sourced from reference TRBV5-1 and TRBJ1-3, is KAGVTQTPRYLIKTRGQQVTLSCSPISGHRSVSWYQQTPGQGLQFLFEYFSETQRNKGNFPGRFSGRQFSNSRSEMNVSTLELGDSALYLCASSTGQGSGNTIYFGEGSWLTVV.

V usage is TRBV28 and J usage is TRBJ2-1, with a weak D call TRBD2 (6 bases). This CDR3 comprises 14 residues. Per the germline V gene, CDR1 is MDHEN and CDR2 is SYDVKM. Trimming left V 8 bases short and J 6 bases short, with 17 bases between. The CDR3 region is CASLDPGVGNEQFF. The CDR3 DNA is TGTGCCAGCTTGGACCCGGGGGTTGGCAATGAGCAGTTCTTC. The complete variable domain, with remaining parts taken from reference TRBV28 and TRBJ2-1, reads DVKVTQSSRYLVKRTGEKVFLECVQDMDHENMFWYRQDPGLGLRLIYFSYDVKMKEKGDIPEGYSVSREKKERFSLILESASTNQTSMYLCASLDPGVGNEQFFGPGTRLTVL.

The CDR3 loop is CASSEQDNSYEQYF. CDR3 coding DNA: TGTGCCAGCAGTGAACAGGACAACTCCTACGAGCAGTACTTC. This chain uses TRBV6-1 with TRBJ2-7; a possible D gene is TRBD1 (5 bases). The CDR3 length is 14 residues. The ends were cut back, 2 bases at V and 0 bases at J, with 8 bases in the middle. Germline CDR1 reads MNHNS; CDR2 reads SASEGT.

CDR3 region: CASSLVRANEQFF. For the CDR3, the DNA is TGTGCCAGCAGCTTAGTGCGGGCCAATGAGCAGTTCTTC. This sequence joins TRBV13 and TRBJ2-1; the D gene is possibly TRBD2 (5 bases). This CDR3 is built from 13 residues. The ends were cut back, 1 base at V and 6 bases at J, with 7 bases in the middle. CDR1 is PRHDT and CDR2 is FYEKMQ in the germline V gene (reference sequence).

The CDR3 bases are TGTGCCAGCAGCACCCCGGACAGAATTAATGAGCAGTTCTTC. Translation gives CASSTPDRINEQFF. The rearrangement uses TRBV11-2 and TRBJ2-1; weak D call: TRBD1 (6 bases). With 5 bases removed from V and 7 bases from J, the gap between germline ends came to 15 bases. The CDR3 extends over 14 amino acids. Germline loops: CDR1 SGHAT, CDR2 FQNNGV.

This chain uses TRBV28 with TRBJ2-7, with 8 bases matching TRBD2. Looked up from germline, CDR1 is MDHEN and CDR2 is SYDVKM. The trim removed 5 bases at V and 2 bases at J, leaving 11 bases unmatched. The CDR3 is 16 residues long. CDR3 DNA sequence: TGTGCCAGCAGTACGCCCCTCGGGAGGGGTCCCTACGAGCAGTACTTC. This sequence encodes CASSTPLGRGPYEQYF.

This clone turned up a few times. This chain connects TRBV2 to TRBJ1-1, with 8 bases matching TRBD1. The CDR3 contains 14 residues. Per germline, CDR1 SNHLY and CDR2 FYNNEI. Unmatched junction bases numbered 4, after V lost 3 bases and J lost 4 bases. The CDR3: CASSDQGAGTEAFF. The CDR3 DNA reads as TGTGCCAGCAGTGATCAGGGGGCAGGCACTGAAGCTTTCTTT.